This TCR beta chain was sequenced for a study of cytomegalovirus exposure and HLA in healthy donors. Study-wide points: The majority of TCR sequences were rare, yet some public TCRs appeared in many donors.

Amplification used 60 Vbeta primers and 13 Jbeta primers. Sequenced by immunoSEQ multiplex PCR; TCRdb stores in-frame clones only, minus some. Here the sample table reports 93,000 or so clones. Notes on this clone: Its antigen remains unknown.

V shed 5 bases and J 5 bases; nucleotides not matched to a gene: 14. The CDR3 is 16 amino acids. Germline V gene lookup returns CDR1 SNHLY and CDR2 FYNNEI. The TCR comes from a man aged 35 to 55 in good health and CMV-seronegative. Material: PBMCs. The J gene is TRBJ1-2, the V gene TRBV2; 7 bases are a match to TRBD1. The CDR3 sequence: CASSIYPDRVEYGYTF. The CDR3 nucleotides are TGTGCCAGCAGTATTTACCCTGACAGGGTAGAGTATGGCTACACCTTC.